A selection of T cell receptor beta chains follows, all from one sample in a study of T cell responses to AZD1222 COVID-19 vaccine. TCRdb's copy holds only in-frame clones and misses some; the assay was immunoSEQ multiplex PCR. The data hold about 130,000 clones, with roughly 90% observed a single time. The source material was peripheral blood, sampled 28 days after the second AZD1222 dose. The receptors shown here come from an adult who received the AZD1222 COVID-19 vaccine. Both conserved end residues are part of each CDR3. Each record gives: J gene, V gene, D gene, clone size, CDR3 DNA, CDR3 protein. A D gene is named only where the DNA matches it firmly. Part of the rows lack a size; the others show once, few, many or a class for expanded clones.

J gene: TRBJ1-6; V gene: TRBV7-3; D gene: NA; clone size: NA; CDR3 DNA: TGTGCCAGCAGCTTACCAGGGGCGGATTCACCCCTCCACTTT; CDR3 protein: CASSLPGADSPLHF
J gene: TRBJ2-1; V gene: TRBV9; D gene: NA; clone size: once; CDR3 DNA: TGTGCCAGCAGCGTCGCAGGGGGGGCCGGCAATGAGCAGTTCTTC; CDR3 protein: CASSVAGGAGNEQFF
J gene: TRBJ1-1; V gene: TRBV9; D gene: NA; clone size: NA; CDR3 DNA: TGTGCCAGCAGCGTGACAGGGAACACTGAAGCTTTCTTT; CDR3 protein: CASSVTGNTEAFF
J gene: TRBJ1-3; V gene: TRBV7-9; D gene: NA; clone size: NA; CDR3 DNA: TGTGCCAGCGGCAATCCGGGGACCTCTGGAAACACCATATATTTT; CDR3 protein: CASGNPGTSGNTIYF
J gene: TRBJ1-3; V gene: TRBV5-1; D gene: NA; clone size: NA; CDR3 DNA: TGCGCCAGCAGCTTCCTGCCGACCCAAGGCTCTGGAAACACCATATATTTT; CDR3 protein: CASSFLPTQGSGNTIYF
J gene: TRBJ2-7; V gene: TRBV4-2; D gene: TRBD2; clone size: NA; CDR3 DNA: TGTGCCAGCAGCCAAAGTAGCGGGGGACCCTACGAGCAGTACTTC; CDR3 protein: CASSQSSGGPYEQYF
J gene: TRBJ1-3; V gene: TRBV27; D gene: TRBD1; clone size: NA; CDR3 DNA: TGTGCCAGCCGGAACAGGGGAAACTCTGGAAACACCATATATTTT; CDR3 protein: CASRNRGNSGNTIYF
J gene: TRBJ2-2; V gene: TRBV18; D gene: NA; clone size: NA; CDR3 DNA: TGTGCCAGCTCACCCTTGGACACCCTCACCGGGGAGCTGTTTTTT; CDR3 protein: CASSPLDTLTGELFF
J gene: TRBJ2-2; V gene: TRBV9; D gene: NA; clone size: NA; CDR3 DNA: TGTGCCAGCAGCGTAGCCATGGGGGAGCTGTTTTTT; CDR3 protein: CASSVAMGELFF
J gene: TRBJ1-2; V gene: TRBV6-1; D gene: NA; clone size: NA; CDR3 DNA: TGTGCCAGCACCGAACGGACATCCTATGGCTACACCTTC; CDR3 protein: CASTERTSYGYTF
J gene: TRBJ2-6; V gene: TRBV28; D gene: NA; clone size: NA; CDR3 DNA: TGTGCCAGCAGCCTCTCTGGGGCCAACGTCCTGACTTTC; CDR3 protein: CASSLSGANVLTF
J gene: TRBJ2-2; V gene: TRBV2; D gene: TRBD1; clone size: NA; CDR3 DNA: TGTGCCAGCGTTCCGGGACAGTGGTCCGGGGAGCTGTTTTTT; CDR3 protein: CASVPGQWSGELFF
J gene: TRBJ2-1; V gene: TRBV3-1/TRBV3-2; D gene: TRBD2; clone size: few; CDR3 DNA: TGTGCCAGCAGCCAAGCGGGGGGGCCCTACAATGAGCAGTTCTTC; CDR3 protein: CASSQAGGPYNEQFF
J gene: TRBJ2-7; V gene: TRBV5-6; D gene: TRBD1; clone size: NA; CDR3 DNA: TGTGCCAGCAGCTTGGGATGGGACAGGGCGTACGAGCAGTACTTC; CDR3 protein: CASSLGWDRAYEQYF
J gene: TRBJ2-5; V gene: TRBV4-3; D gene: NA; clone size: NA; CDR3 DNA: TGCGCCAGCAGCCAAGAGGGGTTGGAGACCCAGTACTTC; CDR3 protein: CASSQEGLETQYF
J gene: TRBJ2-3; V gene: TRBV3-1/TRBV3-2; D gene: NA; clone size: NA; CDR3 DNA: TGTGCCAGCAGCCACCTCCGGGACAGCACAGATACGCAGTATTTT; CDR3 protein: CASSHLRDSTDTQYF
J gene: TRBJ2-5; V gene: TRBV9; D gene: TRBD2; clone size: NA; CDR3 DNA: TGTGCCAGCAGCGTAGCGGGGGCGGGGGGCGTAGAGACCCAGTACTTC; CDR3 protein: CASSVAGAGGVETQYF
J gene: TRBJ1-4; V gene: TRBV27; D gene: NA; clone size: NA; CDR3 DNA: TGTGCCAGCTTGTCGACCGGGTTTGCAACTAATGAAAAACTGTTTTTT; CDR3 protein: CASLSTGFATNEKLFF
J gene: TRBJ2-2; V gene: TRBV24-1; D gene: NA; clone size: NA; CDR3 DNA: TGTGCCACCCTCGGGGGTGGGGACACCGGGGAGCTGTTTTTT; CDR3 protein: CATLGGGDTGELFF
J gene: TRBJ2-5; V gene: TRBV29-1; D gene: TRBD2; clone size: NA; CDR3 DNA: TGCAGCGTGGAAGGACTAGCCGCCATAGAGACCCAGTACTTC; CDR3 protein: CSVEGLAAIETQYF
J gene: TRBJ2-1; V gene: TRBV10-3; D gene: TRBD1; clone size: NA; CDR3 DNA: TGTGCCATCAGCCAGACAGGGTCCTACAATGAGCAGTTCTTC; CDR3 protein: CAISQTGSYNEQFF
J gene: TRBJ2-5; V gene: TRBV6-2/TRBV6-3; D gene: TRBD2; clone size: few; CDR3 DNA: TGTGCCAGCAGTCGGACTAGCGAAGGGGAGACCCAGTACTTC; CDR3 protein: CASSRTSEGETQYF
J gene: TRBJ2-2; V gene: TRBV24-1; D gene: TRBD1; clone size: NA; CDR3 DNA: TGTGCCACCAGTGACCCCGGACAGGGTTGGGCCGGGGAGCTGTTTTTT; CDR3 protein: CATSDPGQGWAGELFF
J gene: TRBJ2-1; V gene: TRBV15; D gene: NA; clone size: NA; CDR3 DNA: TGTGCCACCAGCGGTCGGGACCCCCAGCCCTACAATGAGCAGTTCTTC; CDR3 protein: CATSGRDPQPYNEQFF
J gene: TRBJ1-3; V gene: TRBV30; D gene: NA; clone size: NA; CDR3 DNA: TGTGCCGGGGGGGCTGGAAACACCATATATTTT; CDR3 protein: CAGGAGNTIYF
J gene: TRBJ2-5; V gene: TRBV2; D gene: NA; clone size: NA; CDR3 DNA: TGTGCCAGCAGAAAGGGGGGGGCCGGGGAGACCCAGTACTTC; CDR3 protein: CASRKGGAGETQYF
J gene: TRBJ2-5; V gene: TRBV7-2; D gene: TRBD2; clone size: once; CDR3 DNA: TGTGCCAGCAGTTCTAGCGGGGGCCGGGGAGAGACCCAGTACTTC; CDR3 protein: CASSSSGGRGETQYF
J gene: TRBJ2-7; V gene: TRBV27; D gene: NA; clone size: NA; CDR3 DNA: TGTGCCAGCAGTCCGGGACTCGGGGGACGCGAGCAGTACTTC; CDR3 protein: CASSPGLGGREQYF
J gene: TRBJ2-5; V gene: TRBV18; D gene: NA; clone size: NA; CDR3 DNA: TGTGCCAGCTGGGGAGGGGGCGCCTCGTCGGAGACCCAGTACTTC; CDR3 protein: CASWGGGASSETQYF
J gene: TRBJ1-3; V gene: TRBV6-1; D gene: TRBD1; clone size: NA; CDR3 DNA: TGTGCCAGCAGTGAGTCCCGGGACAGGGGTTCTGGAAACACCATATATTTT; CDR3 protein: CASSESRDRGSGNTIYF
J gene: TRBJ1-1; V gene: TRBV30; D gene: NA; clone size: NA; CDR3 DNA: TGTGCCTGGAGTGTGGATGGCCGGTTGGGCACTGAAGCTTTCTTT; CDR3 protein: CAWSVDGRLGTEAFF
J gene: TRBJ1-2; V gene: TRBV30; D gene: NA; clone size: NA; CDR3 DNA: TGTGCCTGGAGTGTCTCAGGATATGGCTACACCTTC; CDR3 protein: CAWSVSGYGYTF
J gene: TRBJ1-5; V gene: TRBV2; D gene: NA; clone size: NA; CDR3 DNA: TGTGCCAGCAGTGGAGGAGGATTTTCCAATCAGCCCCAGCATTTT; CDR3 protein: CASSGGGFSNQPQHF
J gene: TRBJ1-1; V gene: TRBV7-2; D gene: NA; clone size: NA; CDR3 DNA: TGTGCCAGCAGCTACGGACAGCTGAACACTGAAGCTTTCTTT; CDR3 protein: CASSYGQLNTEAFF
J gene: TRBJ1-4; V gene: TRBV28; D gene: NA; clone size: NA; CDR3 DNA: TGTGCCAGCAGTTTCCCCGGGGGAGGTGAAAAACTGTTTTTT; CDR3 protein: CASSFPGGGEKLFF
J gene: TRBJ1-3; V gene: TRBV18; D gene: TRBD1; clone size: NA; CDR3 DNA: TGTGCCAGCTCACCCGGCGGGACAGGAAGAGACACCATATATTTT; CDR3 protein: CASSPGGTGRDTIYF
J gene: TRBJ1-1; V gene: TRBV28; D gene: NA; clone size: NA; CDR3 DNA: TGTGCCAGCAGGATAGGAGGGTTGACTGAAGCTTTCTTT; CDR3 protein: CASRIGGLTEAFF
J gene: TRBJ1-1; V gene: TRBV27; D gene: NA; clone size: NA; CDR3 DNA: TGTGCCAGCAGTGCGGGACACTCGAACACTGAAGCTTTCTTT; CDR3 protein: CASSAGHSNTEAFF
J gene: TRBJ2-1; V gene: TRBV7-8; D gene: NA; clone size: NA; CDR3 DNA: TGTGCCAGCAGCCCCCACCCACAGGGGACTGGGTGGAATGAGCAGTTCTTC; CDR3 protein: CASSPHPQGTGWNEQFF
J gene: TRBJ2-2; V gene: TRBV7-6; D gene: TRBD1; clone size: NA; CDR3 DNA: TGTGCCAGCAGTTTCCAAGGGGGCGCGAACACCGGGGAGCTGTTTTTT; CDR3 protein: CASSFQGGANTGELFF
J gene: TRBJ2-5; V gene: TRBV19; D gene: NA; clone size: NA; CDR3 DNA: TGTGCCAGTAGTATCGCGGGGGCGAACGCCCAAGAGACCCAGTACTTC; CDR3 protein: CASSIAGANAQETQYF
J gene: TRBJ2-2; V gene: TRBV6-2/TRBV6-3; D gene: TRBD2; clone size: NA; CDR3 DNA: TGTGCCAGCATCCCCGGACTAGCGGGAGTAAGGACCGGGGAGCTGTTTTTT; CDR3 protein: CASIPGLAGVRTGELFF
J gene: TRBJ2-2; V gene: TRBV5-1; D gene: TRBD1; clone size: NA; CDR3 DNA: TGCGCCAGCAGCTTGGACAGGGGGTTGTGGAAGCTGTTTTTT; CDR3 protein: CASSLDRGLWKLFF
J gene: TRBJ2-2; V gene: TRBV7-2; D gene: TRBD2; clone size: NA; CDR3 DNA: TGTGCCAGCAGCTTAAAGTCCGGCGGGAGTACCGGGGAGCTGTTTTTT; CDR3 protein: CASSLKSGGSTGELFF